The rows below give T cell receptor beta chains drawn from one sample of a study of CD8+CD57+ T cells in acquired aplastic anemia. TCRdb re-called the reads with MiXCR, one entry per CDR3 protein. Among about 240,000 distinct CDR3 sequences, 45% to 50% were seen once, and the ten largest hold 7.8%. Sample: sorted CD4+, CD8+, or CD8+CD57+ T cells (not recorded which) from PBMCs. Every receptor here comes from a human donor with aplastic anemia. Both conserved end residues are part of each CDR3. Fields, in order: J gene, clone size, CDR3 length, V gene, D gene, CDR3 DNA, CDR3 protein. The D gene is left open where the match is weak. Size is omitted from some rows. Given values are once, few, many or a class for expanded clones.

J gene: TRBJ2-5
clone size: -
CDR3 length: 15
V gene: TRBV27
D gene: TRBD2
CDR3 DNA: TGTGCCAGCAGTTCGCCGGGACTAGCGGAAGAGACCCAGTACTTC
CDR3 protein: CASSSPGLAEETQYF

J gene: TRBJ1-1
clone size: -
CDR3 length: 15
V gene: TRBV30
D gene: -
CDR3 DNA: TGTGCCTGGGGTCTTACCGGAAGTACAACGGGGGGGGCTTTCTTT
CDR3 protein: CAWGLTGSTTGGAFF

J gene: TRBJ1-1
clone size: -
CDR3 length: 15
V gene: TRBV25-1
D gene: -
CDR3 DNA: TGTGCCAGCAGGGGGCAGGGATTCATGAACACTGAAGCTTTCTTT
CDR3 protein: CASRGQGFMNTEAFF

J gene: TRBJ1-1
clone size: -
CDR3 length: 14
V gene: TRBV15
D gene: -
CDR3 DNA: TGTGCCACCAGCAGAGAATGGGGGGATACTGAAGCTTTCTTT
CDR3 protein: CATSREWGDTEAFF

J gene: TRBJ2-1
clone size: -
CDR3 length: 13
V gene: TRBV3-1
D gene: TRBD1
CDR3 DNA: TGTGCCAGCAGCCGAGTGCGGGACAGGGAGAAGTTCTTC
CDR3 protein: CASSRVRDREKFF

J gene: TRBJ2-6
clone size: once
CDR3 length: 15
V gene: TRBV25-1
D gene: -
CDR3 DNA: TGTGCCAGCAGTGCTCTTTTTTCTGGGGCCAACGTCCTGACTTTC
CDR3 protein: CASSALFSGANVLTF

J gene: TRBJ2-2
clone size: -
CDR3 length: 17
V gene: TRBV7-2
D gene: TRBD2
CDR3 DNA: TGTGCCAGCAGCCCACAGCCCCTAGCGGGGCGCACCGGGGAGCTGTTTTTT
CDR3 protein: CASSPQPLAGRTGELFF

J gene: TRBJ1-1
clone size: many
CDR3 length: 14
V gene: TRBV6-5
D gene: -
CDR3 DNA: TGTGCCAGCAGCCTGTCAGGGACAAACACTGAAGCTTTCTTT
CDR3 protein: CASSLSGTNTEAFF

J gene: TRBJ1-1
clone size: -
CDR3 length: 13
V gene: TRBV27
D gene: TRBD1
CDR3 DNA: TGTGCCAGCACAGGGGGCGGTGGCACTGAAGCTTTCTTT
CDR3 protein: CASTGGGGTEAFF

J gene: TRBJ2-7
clone size: -
CDR3 length: 15
V gene: TRBV19
D gene: TRBD1
CDR3 DNA: TGTGCCAGTAGTCTTCCGACAGGGAAATCCAACGAGCAGTACTTC
CDR3 protein: CASSLPTGKSNEQYF

J gene: TRBJ2-1
clone size: -
CDR3 length: 11
V gene: TRBV27
D gene: -
CDR3 DNA: TGTGCCAGCAGGACTTACGATGAGCAGTTCTTC
CDR3 protein: CASRTYDEQFF

J gene: TRBJ2-7
clone size: -
CDR3 length: 16
V gene: TRBV5-1
D gene: TRBD2
CDR3 DNA: TGCGCCAGCAGCTTACTAGCGGGAGTGGGGTCCTACGAGCAGTACTTC
CDR3 protein: CASSLLAGVGSYEQYF

J gene: TRBJ1-1
clone size: many
CDR3 length: 14
V gene: TRBV4-3
D gene: -
CDR3 DNA: TGCGCCAGCAGCGCAGGGGTCTCGAACACTGAAGCTTTCTTT
CDR3 protein: CASSAGVSNTEAFF

J gene: TRBJ2-7
clone size: few
CDR3 length: 14
V gene: TRBV10-3
D gene: TRBD1
CDR3 DNA: TGTGCCATCAGTGAAAAACAGGGGGCGTACGAGCAGTACTTC
CDR3 protein: CAISEKQGAYEQYF

J gene: TRBJ1-6
clone size: -
CDR3 length: 16
V gene: TRBV30
D gene: -
CDR3 DNA: TGTGCCTGGGATTCATCGCGGAGCTCCTATAATTCACCCCTCCACTTT
CDR3 protein: CAWDSSRSSYNSPLHF

J gene: TRBJ2-7
clone size: -
CDR3 length: 16
V gene: TRBV5-1
D gene: -
CDR3 DNA: TGCGCCAGCAGCTTGGGATGGGGGGGGCGAGATGCCGAGCAGTACTTC
CDR3 protein: CASSLGWGGRDAEQYF